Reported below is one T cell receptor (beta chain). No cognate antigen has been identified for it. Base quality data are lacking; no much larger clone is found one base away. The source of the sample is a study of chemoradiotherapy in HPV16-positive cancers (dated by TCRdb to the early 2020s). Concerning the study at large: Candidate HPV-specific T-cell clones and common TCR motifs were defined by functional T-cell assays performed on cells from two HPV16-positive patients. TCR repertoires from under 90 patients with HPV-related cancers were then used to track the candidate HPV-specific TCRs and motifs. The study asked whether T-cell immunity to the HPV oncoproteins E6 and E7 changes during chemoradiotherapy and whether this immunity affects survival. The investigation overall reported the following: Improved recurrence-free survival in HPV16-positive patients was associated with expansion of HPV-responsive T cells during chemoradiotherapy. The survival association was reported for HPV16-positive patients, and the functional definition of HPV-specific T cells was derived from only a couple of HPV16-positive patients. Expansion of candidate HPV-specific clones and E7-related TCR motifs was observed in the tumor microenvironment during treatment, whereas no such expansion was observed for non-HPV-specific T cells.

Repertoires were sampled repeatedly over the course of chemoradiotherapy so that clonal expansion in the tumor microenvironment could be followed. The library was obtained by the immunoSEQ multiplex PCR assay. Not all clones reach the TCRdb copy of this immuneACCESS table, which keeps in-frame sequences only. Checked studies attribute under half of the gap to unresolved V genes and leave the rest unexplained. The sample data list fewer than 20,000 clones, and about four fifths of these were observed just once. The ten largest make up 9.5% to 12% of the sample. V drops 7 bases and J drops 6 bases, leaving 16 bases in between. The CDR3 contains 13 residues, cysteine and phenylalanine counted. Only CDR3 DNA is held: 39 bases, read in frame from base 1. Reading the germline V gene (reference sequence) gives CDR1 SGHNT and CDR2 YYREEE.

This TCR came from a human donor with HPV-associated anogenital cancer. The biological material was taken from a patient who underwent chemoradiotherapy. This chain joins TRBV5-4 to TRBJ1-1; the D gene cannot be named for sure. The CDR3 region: CASGSREGAEAFF. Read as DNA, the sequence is TGTGCCAGCGGATCACGGGAAGGCGCTGAAGCTTTCTTT.